Listed here is a single TCR beta chain. This sample is part of a study of blood T cell repertoires in COVID-19. TCRdb keeps only in-frame clones here, not all; method: immunoSEQ multiplex PCR. The sample includes around 150,000 clones, roughly 87% of them seen just once. Sequencing was done on a sample of peripheral blood. This receptor was identified in a woman aged 55-70 years with active or convalescent COVID-19.

The CDR3 DNA sequence: TGCGCCAGCAGCCAAGGAGGTCTAGTTAGAGGGGGCTATGGCTACACCTTC. This gives the protein CASSQGGLVRGGYGYTF. The chain carries TRBV4-3 and TRBJ1-2; tentatively, D is TRBD1 (6 bases). In germline, CDR1 is LGHNA, CDR2 YSLEER. The CDR3 extends over 17 amino acids. Trimming removed 1 base at V and 4 bases at J, with 19 bases between.